This T cell receptor beta chain emerged from a study of cytotoxic CD8 clonotypes in ibrutinib-treated CLL. Libraries were prepared by immunoSEQ multiplex PCR; TCRdb keeps only in-frame clonotypes and omits some of them. The repertoire includes almost 250,000 clones, 70% of them detected once, and about 16% sits in the top ten. After removal of 5 bases from V and 7 bases from J, the junction contained 5 bases not matched to a gene. Germline CDR1 reads SGHDN; CDR2 reads FVKESK. This CDR3 has 15 amino acids. The specimen comprised PBMCs, sampled after 24 months of ibrutinib treatment. The chain employs TRBV14 and TRBJ2-2; TRBD2 aligns across 12 bases. This TCR derives from a human donor with chronic lymphocytic leukemia. This CDR3 is CASSRTSGIVGELFF. The CDR3 coding sequence is TGTGCCAGCAGCAGGACTAGCGGGATTGTCGGGGAGCTGTTTTTT.